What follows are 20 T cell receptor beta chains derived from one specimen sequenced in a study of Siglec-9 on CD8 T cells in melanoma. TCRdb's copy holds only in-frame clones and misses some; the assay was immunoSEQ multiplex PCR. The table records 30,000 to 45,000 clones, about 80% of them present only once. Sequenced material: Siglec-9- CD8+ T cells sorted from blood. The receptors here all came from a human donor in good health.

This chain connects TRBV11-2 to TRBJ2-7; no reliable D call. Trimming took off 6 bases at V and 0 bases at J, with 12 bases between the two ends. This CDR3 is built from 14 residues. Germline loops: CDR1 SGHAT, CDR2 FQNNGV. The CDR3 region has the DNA TGTGCCAGCAGTCTATCTGTTAGCTCCTACGAGCAGTACTTC. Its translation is CASSLSVSSYEQYF.

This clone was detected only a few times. This CDR3 reads CASSYTGGGNQPQHF. The CDR3 DNA reads TGTGCCAGTAGTTATACAGGGGGTGGCAATCAGCCCCAGCATTTT. The V gene is TRBV19, the J gene TRBJ1-5, with 8 bases lining up with TRBD1. The V gene end was trimmed by 5 bases and the J gene end by 2 bases; junction bases not matched to a gene: 5. The germline V gene has CDR1 LNHDA and CDR2 SQIVND (reference sequence). This CDR3 comprises 15 residues.

This CDR3 is CASNPGTNQETQYF. CDR3 sequence (DNA): TGTGCCAGCAACCCGGGGACAAATCAAGAGACCCAGTACTTC. The chain couples TRBV7-9 to TRBJ2-5, with TRBD1 as a possible D gene (6 bases). Trimming took 7 bases from V and 2 from J, leaving 14 bases between them. The germline V gene encodes CDR1 SEHNR and CDR2 FQNEAQ (reference sequence). This CDR3 has 14 amino acids.

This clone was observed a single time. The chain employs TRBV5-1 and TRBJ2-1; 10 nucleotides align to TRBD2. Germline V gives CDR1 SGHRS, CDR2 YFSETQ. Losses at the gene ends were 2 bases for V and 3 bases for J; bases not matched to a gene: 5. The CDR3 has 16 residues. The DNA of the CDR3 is TGCGCCAGCAGCTTACCCAGCGGGGGGGACTACAATGAGCAGTTCTTC. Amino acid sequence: CASSLPSGGDYNEQFF.

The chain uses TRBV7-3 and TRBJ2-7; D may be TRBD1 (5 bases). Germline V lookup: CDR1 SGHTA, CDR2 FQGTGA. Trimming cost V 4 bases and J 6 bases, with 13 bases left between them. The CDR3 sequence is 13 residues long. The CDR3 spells CASSSSGKGEQYF. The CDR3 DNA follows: TGTGCCAGCAGCTCCTCAGGGAAAGGCGAGCAGTACTTC.

The CDR3 spells CASSLTPSGINEQFF. The DNA for the CDR3 is TGTGCCAGCAGCTTAACGCCTAGCGGGATAAATGAGCAGTTCTTC. This chain links TRBV7-3 with TRBJ2-1; 9 bases line up with TRBD2. The V segment lost 0 bases and the J segment 7 bases; nucleotides outside the gene matches: 4. From germline, CDR1 is SGHTA and CDR2 FQGTGA. The CDR3 consists of 15 residues.

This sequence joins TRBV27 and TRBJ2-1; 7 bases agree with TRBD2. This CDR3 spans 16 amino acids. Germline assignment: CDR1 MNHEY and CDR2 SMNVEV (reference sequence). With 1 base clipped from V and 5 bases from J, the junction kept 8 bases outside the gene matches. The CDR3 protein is CASSLLGEGPHNEQFF. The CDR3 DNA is TGTGCCAGCAGTTTATTAGGGGAGGGCCCCCACAATGAGCAGTTCTTC.

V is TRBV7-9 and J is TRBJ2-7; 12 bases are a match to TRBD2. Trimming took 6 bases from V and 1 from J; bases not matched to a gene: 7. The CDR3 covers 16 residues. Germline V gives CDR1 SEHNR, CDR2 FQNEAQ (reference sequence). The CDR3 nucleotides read TGTGCCAGCAGTCAAATACTAGCGGGGGGATCCTACGAGCAGTACTTC. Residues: CASSQILAGGSYEQYF.

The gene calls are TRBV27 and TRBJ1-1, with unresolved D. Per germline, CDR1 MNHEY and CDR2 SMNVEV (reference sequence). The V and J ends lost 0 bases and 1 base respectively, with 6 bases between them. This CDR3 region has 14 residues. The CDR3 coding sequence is TGTGCCAGCAGTTTATCAGTGGAGAACACTGAAGCTTTCTTT. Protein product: CASSLSVENTEAFF.

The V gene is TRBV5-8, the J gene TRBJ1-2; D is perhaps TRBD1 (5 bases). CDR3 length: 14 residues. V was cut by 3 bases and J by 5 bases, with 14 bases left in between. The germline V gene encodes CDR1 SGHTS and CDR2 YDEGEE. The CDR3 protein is CASSSLLGGYGYTF. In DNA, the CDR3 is TGTGCCAGCAGCTCCCTCCTCGGGGGATATGGCTACACCTTC.

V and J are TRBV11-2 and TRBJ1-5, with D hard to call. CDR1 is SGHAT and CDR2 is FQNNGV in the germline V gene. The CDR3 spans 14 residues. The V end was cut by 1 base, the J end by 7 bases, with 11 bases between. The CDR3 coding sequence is TGTGCCAGCAGCTTAGGGCCAGAGCACCAGCCCCAGCATTTT. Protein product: CASSLGPEHQPQHF.

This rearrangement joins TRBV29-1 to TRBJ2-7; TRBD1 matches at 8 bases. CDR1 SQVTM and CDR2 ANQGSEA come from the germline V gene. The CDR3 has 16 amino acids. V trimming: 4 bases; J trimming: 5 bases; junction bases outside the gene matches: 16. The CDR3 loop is CSVVGVPQDRENEQYF. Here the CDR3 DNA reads TGCAGCGTTGTAGGAGTCCCCCAGGACAGGGAAAACGAGCAGTACTTC.

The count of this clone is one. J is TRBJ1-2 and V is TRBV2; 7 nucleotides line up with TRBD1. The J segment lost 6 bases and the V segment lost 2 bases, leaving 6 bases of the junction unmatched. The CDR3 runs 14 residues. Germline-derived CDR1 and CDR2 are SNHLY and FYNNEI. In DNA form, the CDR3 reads TGTGCCAGCAGTGAACCTGAAGGGGGCAATGGCTACACCTTC. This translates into CASSEPEGGNGYTF.

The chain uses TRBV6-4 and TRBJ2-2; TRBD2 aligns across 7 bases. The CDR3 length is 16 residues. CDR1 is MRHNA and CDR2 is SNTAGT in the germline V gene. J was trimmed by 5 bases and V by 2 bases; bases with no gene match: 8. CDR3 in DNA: TGTGCCAGCAGTGACGACGCGGGAGATGGGACCGGGGAGCTGTTTTTT. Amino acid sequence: CASSDDAGDGTGELFF.

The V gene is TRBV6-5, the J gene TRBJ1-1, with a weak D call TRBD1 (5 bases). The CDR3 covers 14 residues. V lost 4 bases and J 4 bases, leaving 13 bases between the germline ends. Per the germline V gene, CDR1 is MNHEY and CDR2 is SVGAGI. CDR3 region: CASSLQVDGTEAFF. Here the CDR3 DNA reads TGTGCCAGCAGTTTACAGGTCGACGGCACTGAAGCTTTCTTT.

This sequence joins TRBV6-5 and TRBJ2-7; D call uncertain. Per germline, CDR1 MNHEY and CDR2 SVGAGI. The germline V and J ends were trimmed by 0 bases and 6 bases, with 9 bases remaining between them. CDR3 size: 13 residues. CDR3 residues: CASSYSIGSEQYF. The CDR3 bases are TGTGCCAGCAGTTACTCAATCGGATCCGAGCAGTACTTC.

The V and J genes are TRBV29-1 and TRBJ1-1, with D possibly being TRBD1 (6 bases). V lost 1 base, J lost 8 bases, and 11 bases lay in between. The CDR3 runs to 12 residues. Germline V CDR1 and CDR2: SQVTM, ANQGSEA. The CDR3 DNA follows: TGCAGCGTTGAAGGGGACACGCCGGAAGCTTTCTTT. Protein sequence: CSVEGDTPEAFF.

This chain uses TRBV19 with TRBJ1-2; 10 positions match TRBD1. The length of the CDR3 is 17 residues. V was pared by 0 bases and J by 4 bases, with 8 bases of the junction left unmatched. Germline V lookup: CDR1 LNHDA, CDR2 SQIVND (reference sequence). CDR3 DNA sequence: TGTGCCAGTAGTATAGATACCCCCGACAGGGGGCCCTATGGCTACACCTTC. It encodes CASSIDTPDRGPYGYTF.

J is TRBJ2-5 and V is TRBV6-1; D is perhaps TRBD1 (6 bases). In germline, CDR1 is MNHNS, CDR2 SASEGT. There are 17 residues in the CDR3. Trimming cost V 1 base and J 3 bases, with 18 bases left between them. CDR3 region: CASSEGQGTGPKETQYF. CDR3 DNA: TGTGCCAGCAGTGAAGGGCAGGGGACCGGGCCGAAAGAGACCCAGTACTTC.

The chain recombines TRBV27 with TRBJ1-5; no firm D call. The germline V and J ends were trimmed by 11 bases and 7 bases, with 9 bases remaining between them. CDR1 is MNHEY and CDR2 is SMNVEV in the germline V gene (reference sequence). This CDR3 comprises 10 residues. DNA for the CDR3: TGTGCCGCGGGAGGCCAGCCCCAGCATTTT. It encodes CAAGGQPQHF.